Listed below are T cell receptor beta chains from one sample, sequenced in a study of blood T cell repertoires in COVID-19. Sequencing was performed with immunoSEQ multiplex PCR; in TCRdb, only in-frame clones are kept and a portion is missing. The sample records about 12,000 clones, around 85% being singletons. Material for sequencing was peripheral blood. The receptors were gathered from a human donor in a cohort sampled during active COVID-19. CDR3s leave out the opening cysteine and the closing phenylalanine or tryptophan.

TRBJ2-1,TRBV11-1,ASSFSGTSVGEQF
TRBJ2-7,TRBV11-2,ASSLAPNEQY
TRBJ1-4,TRBV5-1,ASSSTGGSNEKLF
TRBJ2-5,TRBV27,ASSISGTNQETQY
TRBJ2-1,TRBV11-2,ASTLGVYNEQF
TRBJ1-2,TRBV2,ASRSGGGYT
TRBJ2-3,TRBV7-9,ASSSSGGYTDTQY
TRBJ1-2,TRBV7-2,ASSLTSTGVYGYT
TRBJ2-3,TRBV4-1,ASSQGRGGDTDTQY
TRBJ2-2,TRBV28,ASSLEGQGSWELF
TRBJ2-1,TRBV6-5,ASRGGAYAAEQF
TRBJ1-2,TRBV5-1,ASSLQGNDYGYT
TRBJ2-6,TRBV5-4,ASSLFYSGANVLT
TRBJ1-6,TRBV12-3/TRBV12-4,ASSFSSQALH
TRBJ2-7,TRBV3-1/TRBV3-2,ASSPTGLYEQY
TRBJ1-2,TRBV5-1,ASSYPREGGGYT
TRBJ2-5,TRBV5-1,ASSPAMGASQETQY
TRBJ2-2,TRBV7-3,ASSLSLERVKNTGELF
TRBJ1-4,TRBV5-1,ASSLFATGGNEKLF
TRBJ2-1,TRBV15,ATSSRTRGNEQF
TRBJ1-3,TRBV7-2,ASRLEGISGNTIY
TRBJ1-1,TRBV7-8,ASSLGASMNTEAF
TRBJ1-4,TRBV6-5,ASSYFPKTAEKLF
TRBJ1-2,TRBV29-1,SVIRRAPDYGYT
TRBJ1-2,TRBV7-9,ASSLLDWQGGGYT
TRBJ1-2,TRBV4-1,ASSQDVEVLYGYT
TRBJ1-5,TRBV12-2,ASRPWDSSSNQPQH
TRBJ1-1,TRBV18,ASSQGADTEAF
TRBJ1-4,TRBV28,ASSSALDSYHEKLF
TRBJ2-5,TRBV3-1/TRBV3-2,ASSPPGGAGTQY
TRBJ2-7,TRBV28,ASSLVLGYEQY
TRBJ2-2,TRBV5-1,ASSLLEQTGTGELF
TRBJ1-5,TRBV24-1,ATSAWDSPNQPQH
TRBJ2-7,TRBV10-3,AISVTMGSHEQY
TRBJ2-7,TRBV5-4,ASSRPGQGAFEQY
TRBJ2-7,TRBV7-9,ASSATSGIHYEQY
TRBJ2-5,TRBV4-1,ASSPILGAGGQETQY
TRBJ2-5,TRBV7-2,ASSLGLAGGQETQY
TRBJ2-5,TRBV18,ASSDQDRMGGTQY
TRBJ2-5,TRBV6-2/TRBV6-3,ASSYASSQETQY
TRBJ2-1,TRBV10-3,AISGTSTVNEQF
TRBJ1-1,TRBV18,ASSPNRGRTEAF
TRBJ2-7,TRBV7-9,ASSSDGYRREQY
TRBJ1-4,TRBV19,ASSGLSEKLF
TRBJ1-4,TRBV4-2,ASSQDLVGTGREKLF
TRBJ2-7,TRBV11-2,ASSFRQQFTYEQY
TRBJ2-7,TRBV7-9,ASSFTFLAGGLHEQY
TRBJ1-4,TRBV2,ASSGQGNEKLF